This is a list of T cell receptor beta chains from one sample in a study of T cells after yellow fever vaccination. TCRdb re-derived calls from the 5' RACE reads in MiXCR, one entry per CDR3 protein. In the table there are 300,000 to 350,000 distinct CDR3 sequences, around 10% of which are singletons. The material was CD4+ T cells sorted from PBMCs, obtained 45 days after the yellow fever booster vaccination. Every receptor here comes from a man aged 18 to 35 who received the YFV17D yellow fever vaccine. CDR3s include the opening cysteine and the closing phenylalanine or tryptophan. A D gene is named only where the DNA matches it firmly. Part of the rows lack a size; the others show once, few, many or a class for expanded clones.

D: -
length: 17
J: TRBJ1-6
size: -
V: TRBV9
DNA: TGTGCCAGCAGCGTGCGGGAAGGGGTCTCCTATAATTCACCCCTCCACTTT
CDR3: CASSVREGVSYNSPLHF

D: -
length: 14
J: TRBJ2-2
size: many
V: TRBV4-3
DNA: TGCGCCAGCAGCCAAGACGGGGACACCGGGGAGCTGTTTTTT
CDR3: CASSQDGDTGELFF

D: -
length: 15
J: TRBJ1-1
size: many
V: TRBV5-1
DNA: TGCGCCAGCAGCTTGGGGTGGGCGCCAAACACTGAAGCTTTCTTT
CDR3: CASSLGWAPNTEAFF

D: -
length: 14
J: TRBJ2-1
size: few
V: TRBV20-1
DNA: TGCAGTGCTAGACCGGAAAGCTCCTACAATGAGCAGTTCTTC
CDR3: CSARPESSYNEQFF

D: -
length: 13
J: TRBJ1-6
size: -
V: TRBV11-2
DNA: TGTGCCAGCAGCTGGACTGACAATTCACCCCTCCACTTT
CDR3: CASSWTDNSPLHF

D: -
length: 14
J: TRBJ2-5
size: few
V: TRBV20-1
DNA: TGCAGTGCTAGACCGAGGACAGCCGGGGAGACCCAGTACTTC
CDR3: CSARPRTAGETQYF

D: TRBD1
length: 14
J: TRBJ2-2
size: -
V: TRBV20-1
DNA: TGCAGTGCTTCCGGGACAGAACGGGTCGGGGAGCTGTTTTTT
CDR3: CSASGTERVGELFF

D: TRBD1
length: 14
J: TRBJ1-2
size: -
V: TRBV5-1
DNA: TGCGCCAGCAGCTTGGAGGGGGCGGAGTATGGCTACACCTTC
CDR3: CASSLEGAEYGYTF

D: -
length: 14
J: TRBJ1-5
size: few
V: TRBV7-9
DNA: TGTGCCGATCACCCGGAAGAACGCAATCAGCCCCAGCATTTT
CDR3: CADHPEERNQPQHF

D: -
length: 14
J: TRBJ2-1
size: -
V: TRBV7-9
DNA: TGTGCCACCGTTTTTCCTAGCTCCTACAATGAGCAGTTCTTC
CDR3: CATVFPSSYNEQFF

D: TRBD2
length: 13
J: TRBJ2-3
size: many
V: TRBV20-1
DNA: TGCAGTGCTGGGCTAGCGGGGACAGATACGCAGTATTTT
CDR3: CSAGLAGTDTQYF

D: TRBD1
length: 15
J: TRBJ2-3
size: -
V: TRBV4-1
DNA: TGCGCCAGCAGCCAACAGGGGGTGGCCACAGATACGCAGTATTTT
CDR3: CASSQQGVATDTQYF

D: TRBD1
length: 15
J: TRBJ2-3
size: many
V: TRBV5-1
DNA: TGCGCCAGCAGCCGGACAGGGATCGGCTCAGATACGCAGTATTTT
CDR3: CASSRTGIGSDTQYF

D: -
length: 21
J: TRBJ1-3
size: -
V: TRBV4-3
DNA: TGCGCCAGCAGCCAAGATCGAGGGGGGACGGATCTTATTCTCTCTGGAAACACCATATATTTT
CDR3: CASSQDRGGTDLILSGNTIYF

D: -
length: 12
J: TRBJ2-3
size: many
V: TRBV7-2
DNA: TGTGCCAGCAGCTTAATGGAAGATACGCAGTATTTT
CDR3: CASSLMEDTQYF

D: -
length: 15
J: TRBJ1-2
size: many
V: TRBV7-2
DNA: TGTGCCAGCAGCCCCCCCGGGGGGACCCAAGGGGGCTACACCTTC
CDR3: CASSPPGGTQGGYTF

D: TRBD2
length: 17
J: TRBJ2-1
size: few
V: TRBV7-9
DNA: TGTGCCAGCAGCCAGGGACTAGCGGGGGCCTTTACCGATGAGCAGTTCTTC
CDR3: CASSQGLAGAFTDEQFF

D: TRBD2
length: 15
J: TRBJ2-2
size: -
V: TRBV5-6
DNA: TGTGCCAGCAGCTTGGTTACGGGGGGGCGAAAGGAGCTGTTTTTT
CDR3: CASSLVTGGRKELFF

D: -
length: 16
J: TRBJ2-3
size: -
V: TRBV19
DNA: TGTGCCAGTACCCAGGGGCTTACCGGGAGCACAGATACGCAGTATTTT
CDR3: CASTQGLTGSTDTQYF

D: -
length: 12
J: TRBJ2-7
size: -
V: TRBV6-2/TRBV6-3
DNA: TGTGCCAGCATCGACCGAACCTACGAGCAGTACTTC
CDR3: CASIDRTYEQYF

D: -
length: 13
J: TRBJ1-1
size: -
V: TRBV7-3
DNA: TGTGCCAGCAGCGCGACCCAGAACACTGAAGCTTTCTTT
CDR3: CASSATQNTEAFF

D: TRBD1
length: 15
J: TRBJ2-1
size: few
V: TRBV12-3/TRBV12-4
DNA: TGTGCCAGCAGTCCCCCGGGACAGGGCTCGGGTGAGCAGTTCTTC
CDR3: CASSPPGQGSGEQFF

D: -
length: 15
J: TRBJ1-5
size: -
V: TRBV2
DNA: TGTGCCAGCAGTGACTCCGGGGGGAGCAATCAGCCCCAGCATTTT
CDR3: CASSDSGGSNQPQHF

D: TRBD2
length: 15
J: TRBJ2-5
size: few
V: TRBV20-1
DNA: TGCAGTGCTAGAGTTGCAGCGGGGGCCCCCGAGACCCAGTACTTC
CDR3: CSARVAAGAPETQYF

D: -
length: 14
J: TRBJ2-5
size: few
V: TRBV7-9
DNA: TGTGCCAGCAGCTTCTACCAGAGCCAGGAGACCCAGTACTTC
CDR3: CASSFYQSQETQYF

D: -
length: 16
J: TRBJ2-6
size: few
V: TRBV18
DNA: TGTGCCAGCTCACCACCTGGGAGGTCTGGGGCCAACGTCCTGACTTTC
CDR3: CASSPPGRSGANVLTF

D: -
length: 14
J: TRBJ2-3
size: few
V: TRBV24-1
DNA: TGTGCCACCAGTGATCCAGGATTGGCAGATACGCAGTATTTT
CDR3: CATSDPGLADTQYF

D: TRBD1
length: 12
J: TRBJ1-2
size: -
V: TRBV2
DNA: TGTGCCAGCAGTGAAGACAGGGGATCGGACACCTTC
CDR3: CASSEDRGSDTF

D: TRBD2
length: 16
J: TRBJ2-3
size: few
V: TRBV6-1
DNA: TGTGCCAGCAGTAACCTGGGTAGCGGGGGCACAGATACGCAGTATTTT
CDR3: CASSNLGSGGTDTQYF

D: -
length: 16
J: TRBJ2-3
size: many
V: TRBV7-9
DNA: TGTGCCAGCAGCCCACGGGGCCACCTAAGCACAGATACGCAGTATTTT
CDR3: CASSPRGHLSTDTQYF

D: TRBD2
length: 16
J: TRBJ2-3
size: -
V: TRBV7-9
DNA: TGTGCCAGCAGCTTAATCGGCGGGGGGATCACAGATACGCAGTATTTT
CDR3: CASSLIGGGITDTQYF

D: TRBD1
length: 15
J: TRBJ2-1
size: -
V: TRBV18
DNA: TGTGCCAGCTCACCACCGAGCCAGGGGGACAATGAGCAGTTCTTC
CDR3: CASSPPSQGDNEQFF

D: -
length: 13
J: TRBJ1-5
size: -
V: TRBV4-3
DNA: TGCGCCAGCAGCCAAGGGGGGGGACAGCCCCAGCATTTT
CDR3: CASSQGGGQPQHF

D: -
length: 12
J: TRBJ1-2
size: many
V: TRBV12-3/TRBV12-4
DNA: TGTGCCAGCAGTTCAGGGTCACGGGGCTACACCTTC
CDR3: CASSSGSRGYTF

D: TRBD2
length: 15
J: TRBJ2-7
size: -
V: TRBV30
DNA: TGTGCCTGGACGCTTCACCCCAGCGGGGAATACGAGCAGTACTTC
CDR3: CAWTLHPSGEYEQYF

D: -
length: 12
J: TRBJ1-1
size: many
V: TRBV7-6
DNA: TGTGCCGCCGGGGGGATGAACACTGAAGCTTTCTTT
CDR3: CAAGGMNTEAFF

D: -
length: 17
J: TRBJ2-1
size: -
V: TRBV9
DNA: TGTGCCAGCAGCGTCGACCTAAGGGGGGTGTCCTACAATGAGCAGTTCTTC
CDR3: CASSVDLRGVSYNEQFF

D: -
length: 15
J: TRBJ1-2
size: -
V: TRBV9
DNA: TGTGCCAGCAGCGTAGATGTCGAGCCGAACTATGGCTACACCTTC
CDR3: CASSVDVEPNYGYTF

D: TRBD1
length: 16
J: TRBJ2-1
size: few
V: TRBV24-1
DNA: TGTGCCACCAGTGGCACCGGGACAGGGAACCCTAATGAGCAGTTCTTC
CDR3: CATSGTGTGNPNEQFF

D: TRBD2
length: 16
J: TRBJ2-4
size: many
V: TRBV3-1
DNA: TGTGCCAGCAGCGGTCGGGACCGCGGGGGATGGAACATTCAGTACTTC
CDR3: CASSGRDRGGWNIQYF

D: -
length: 15
J: TRBJ1-1
size: -
V: TRBV18
DNA: TGTGCCAGCTCACCCCTTTCCGTTCAGAACACTGAAGCTTTCTTT
CDR3: CASSPLSVQNTEAFF

D: -
length: 13
J: TRBJ1-1
size: -
V: TRBV29-1
DNA: TGCAGCGTTCGTGTGGAAGGTTGGACTGAAGCTTTCTTT
CDR3: CSVRVEGWTEAFF

D: -
length: 13
J: TRBJ1-1
size: few
V: TRBV6-2/TRBV6-3
DNA: TGTGCCAGCAGTTACGGCGGGTTTCTGTCCGCTTTCTTT
CDR3: CASSYGGFLSAFF

D: -
length: 13
J: TRBJ1-1
size: -
V: TRBV2
DNA: TGTGCCAGCCGACTGGGAGTCAACACTGAAGCTTTCTTT
CDR3: CASRLGVNTEAFF

D: -
length: 13
J: TRBJ2-1
size: many
V: TRBV15
DNA: TGTGCCACCACTGGCGGATCCTACAATGAGCAGTTCTTC
CDR3: CATTGGSYNEQFF

D: -
length: 16
J: TRBJ2-7
size: -
V: TRBV6-5
DNA: TGTGCCAGCAGACGGGGGCACCGGGACAGTTCAAGCGAGCAGTACTTC
CDR3: CASRRGHRDSSSEQYF

D: -
length: 11
J: TRBJ2-1
size: few
V: TRBV30
DNA: TGTGCCTGCGGACAGTACAATGAGCAGTTCTTC
CDR3: CACGQYNEQFF

D: TRBD1
length: 14
J: TRBJ1-4
size: -
V: TRBV12-3/TRBV12-4
DNA: TGTGCCAGCAGGAAGGACAGGGCTAATGAAAAACTGTTTTTT
CDR3: CASRKDRANEKLFF

D: TRBD1
length: 13
J: TRBJ2-3
size: -
V: TRBV5-1
DNA: TGCGCCAGCGGAACACAGGGGGCAGATACGCAGTATTTT
CDR3: CASGTQGADTQYF

D: -
length: 15
J: TRBJ2-2
size: few
V: TRBV21-1
DNA: TGTGCCAGCAGCAACCAAGAAGAGAACACCGGGGAGCTGTTTTTT
CDR3: CASSNQEENTGELFF

D: TRBD2
length: 15
J: TRBJ2-5
size: -
V: TRBV5-1
DNA: TGCGCCAGCAGCTTGGCGCGGGGGGCCCAAGAGACCCAGTACTTC
CDR3: CASSLARGAQETQYF

D: -
length: 13
J: TRBJ2-3
size: -
V: TRBV7-8
DNA: TGTGCCTGGGGGGAGCTTGCCACAGATACGCAGTATTTT
CDR3: CAWGELATDTQYF

D: -
length: 11
J: TRBJ2-5
size: many
V: TRBV2
DNA: TGTGCCAGCAGCGTCCAAGAGACCCAGTACTTC
CDR3: CASSVQETQYF

D: -
length: 14
J: TRBJ2-1
size: -
V: TRBV20-1
DNA: TGCAGTGCTAGATCCCCGAGCCCCTACAATGAGCAGTTCTTC
CDR3: CSARSPSPYNEQFF

D: -
length: 16
J: TRBJ2-7
size: few
V: TRBV4-2
DNA: TGTGCCAGCAGCCAAGAGGTCCTTATTGGGAGCTACGAGCAGTACTTC
CDR3: CASSQEVLIGSYEQYF

D: -
length: 11
J: TRBJ2-1
size: -
V: TRBV29-1
DNA: TGCAGCGTTGATGTCGGCCAGACCCAGTTCTTC
CDR3: CSVDVGQTQFF

D: TRBD2
length: 13
J: TRBJ2-3
size: few
V: TRBV24-1
DNA: TGTGCCGCAACTAGCGGGGGTGCAGATACGCAGTATTTT
CDR3: CAATSGGADTQYF

D: TRBD1
length: 15
J: TRBJ2-5
size: -
V: TRBV5-1
DNA: TGCGCCAGCAGCTTCGGACAGGCCGGGGCAGAGACCCAGTACTTC
CDR3: CASSFGQAGAETQYF